One TCR beta chain is described in this entry. CDR1 and CDR2 from the germline V gene are MGHRA and YSYEKL. The V and J ends lost 4 bases and 0 bases, in that order; junction bases with no gene match: 4. The CDR3 extends over 16 amino acids. The sample is drawn from a study of beta chain features in type 1 diabetes. Every isolated RNA sample was fully reverse transcribed, so sequencing captured expressed TCRB transcripts. TCRdb keeps only in-frame clones here, not all; method: immunoSEQ multiplex PCR. The table lists approximately 140,000 clones, around 50% of them singletons. The receptor's source is a man aged 18-30 years in good health. Sequencing was performed on Tregs from blood. The chain joins TRBV4-1 to TRBJ2-1; 9 bases match TRBD2. The chain's CDR3 is CASSPFSGGSYNEQFF. The CDR3 DNA is TGCGCCAGCAGCCCTTTTAGCGGGGGCTCCTACAATGAGCAGTTCTTC.